The entry below gives a single T cell receptor (beta chain) sequence along with its context. What this receptor recognizes is not known. It has no much larger one-base neighbor in the sample; base qualities were not kept. The data are from a study of shared clonotypes between healthy human individuals (dated by TCRdb to the early 2020s). Regarding the complete study: A couple of women and three men aged 18 to 49 years were included in the cohort. For each donor, CD4 naive and CD4 memory were each given three plates, CD8 naive was given two plates, and CD8 memory was given one plate. To increase sequencing depth and limit assay-specific biases, TCR repertoire library preparation and sequencing were carried out by different laboratories using diverse techniques. Per donor, leukapheresis produced somewhere between about 0.85 and 8.9 billion PBMCs. The study deeply sequenced blood TCR repertoires of about five healthy adults to estimate repertoire size and the extent of clonotype sharing between individuals. What the authors observed across the whole study: Pairwise subsampling led to the expectation that sequencing depth would affect the degree of clonotype sharing among donors. Sampling was limited to blood, and TCR repertoires in tissue likely differ from TCR repertoires in blood. Naive subsets generally had larger estimated clonotype richness than memory subsets did. The small number of donors limited the genetic and exposure-history diversity represented. Sharing across several donors was observed for around 4.8% of naive CD4, under 4% of naive CD8, 2% to 2.5% of memory CD4, and around 0.44% of memory CD8 clonotypes. Incomplete sequencing was indicated by rarefaction of sorted-subset datasets, despite the large sequencing depth. Higher generation probabilities were observed for clonotypes shared by all four sorted-subset donors than for non-shared clonotypes.

Using the deep immunoSEQ assay, TCR CDR3 regions were amplified from genomic DNA by multiplex PCR. Extracted genomic DNA from each cell subset was distributed evenly across all wells of several immunoSEQ 96-well plates, and each plate was treated as a replicate. For sorted subsets, roughly 200 ng genomic DNA, equal to tens of thousands of T cell genomes, was loaded into each replicate PCR. Purified libraries were quantified with a Qubit 3.0 fluorometer, sized on a Bioanalyzer 2100, and re-quantified with the KAPA Library Quantification kit. Every immunoSEQ 96-well plate was sequenced on a dedicated single-read 150-cycle Illumina NextSeq 550 flow cell. The original methods were these. The immunoSEQ output contained only junctional sequences without quality scores, so filtering could not match that applied to full-length reads. Sequences were annotated with PyIR, a Python wrapper for IgBLAST v1.9, and V/J genes and CDR3 were assigned using IMGT germline references. Any read was removed if the V/J assignment was weak (E-value above 1e-6), the CDR3 was missing, or the read contained stop codons, out-of-frame junctions, or ambiguous translated residues. V3J clonotypes were defined by identical inferred V gene, J gene, and CDR3 amino acid sequence. To compute the percentage overlap between repertoires, the number of shared unique clonotypes was divided by the size of the smaller repertoire. RTK rarefaction, the Chao1 estimator, and Recon v2.1 estimates of unobserved clonotypes were used to assess repertoire richness. Generation probabilities were computed with OLGA for all TCRbeta clonotypes obtained by the gDNA method from several donors. TCRdb mirrors the immuneACCESS table, restricted to in-frame sequences. Some clones are absent from its copies; in checked studies, under half trace to an unresolved V gene, and the reason for the others is unknown. The D gene and trimming were derived from the DNA, and the V and J assignments and clone size from that table. The sample data list roughly 1,000,000 clones, and approximately 80% of these were observed just once. Roughly 0.62% of the sample goes to the ten largest clones.

Sequences MDHEN (CDR1) and SYDVKM (CDR2) are obtained from the germline V gene. The trim is 6 bases for V and 8 bases for J, with a gap of 11 bases between the germline ends. Reading from cysteine to phenylalanine, the CDR3 counts 12 amino acids. The entry retains the CDR3 DNA only, 36 bases that are in frame from base 1. The donors were healthy, HIV-negative adults who had no recently reported acute infections or vaccinations. Only Caucasian adults living in Nashville, Tennessee, USA were represented among the donors. CD4+ T cells were enriched by magnetic negative selection, after which naive cells were positively selected on CD45RA and the negative fraction was taken as the memory subset. After blood collection by leukapheresis, PBMCs were isolated using Ficoll-Histopaque density gradient centrifugation and then cryopreserved in the vapor phase of liquid nitrogen. Purity and quantity of every magnetically sorted T cell population were checked by analytical flow cytometry. From each sorted fraction, genomic DNA was isolated and quantified by UV absorbance on a Nanodrop 2000c.

The sample consisted of memory CD4+ T cells from PBMCs. The cell subset or site label for this specimen denotes: CD45RA-negative fraction. The chain is encoded by TRBV28 joined to TRBJ1-5; no D gene can be assigned with confidence. The sequence derives from a man aged 18-30 years in good health. Some clones in this sample may be carry-over from other donors' samples. The encoded CDR3 is CASSRPGEPQHF. The DNA sequence is as follows: TGTGCCAGCAGCAGACCAGGAGAGCCCCAGCATTTT.